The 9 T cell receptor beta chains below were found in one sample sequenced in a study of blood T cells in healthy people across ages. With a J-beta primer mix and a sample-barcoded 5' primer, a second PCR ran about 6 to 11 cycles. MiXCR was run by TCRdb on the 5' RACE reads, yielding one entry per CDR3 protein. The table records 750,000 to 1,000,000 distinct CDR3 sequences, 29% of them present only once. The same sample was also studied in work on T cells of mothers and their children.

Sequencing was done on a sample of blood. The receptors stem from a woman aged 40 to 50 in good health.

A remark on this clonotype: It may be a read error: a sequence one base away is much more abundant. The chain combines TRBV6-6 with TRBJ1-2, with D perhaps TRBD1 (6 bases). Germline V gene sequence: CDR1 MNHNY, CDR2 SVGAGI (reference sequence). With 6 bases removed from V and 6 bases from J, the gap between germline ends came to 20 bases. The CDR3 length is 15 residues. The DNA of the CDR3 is TGTGCCAGCAGCTATCGTTACGGGACAAGGGATGGCTACACCTTC. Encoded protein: CASSYRYGTRDGYTF.

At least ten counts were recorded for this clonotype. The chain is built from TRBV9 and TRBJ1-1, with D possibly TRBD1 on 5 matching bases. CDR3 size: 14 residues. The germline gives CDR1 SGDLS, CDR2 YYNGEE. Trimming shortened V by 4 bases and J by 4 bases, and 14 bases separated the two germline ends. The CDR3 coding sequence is TGTGCCAGCAGCCCCGGGGCCATGGGCACTGAAGCTTTCTTT. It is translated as CASSPGAMGTEAFF. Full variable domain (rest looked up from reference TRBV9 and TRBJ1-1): DSGVTQTPKHLITATGQRVTLRCSPRSGDLSVYWYQQSLDQGLQFLIQYYNGEERAKGNILERFSAQQFPDLHSELNLSSLELGDSALYFCASSPGAMGTEAFFGQGTRLTVV.

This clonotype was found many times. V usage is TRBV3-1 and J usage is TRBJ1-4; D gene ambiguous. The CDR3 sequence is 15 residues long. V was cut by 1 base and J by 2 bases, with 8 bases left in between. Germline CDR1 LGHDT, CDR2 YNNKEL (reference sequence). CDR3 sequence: CASSQGPGTNEKLFF. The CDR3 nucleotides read TGTGCCAGCAGCCAAGGCCCGGGGACTAATGAAAAACTGTTTTTT.

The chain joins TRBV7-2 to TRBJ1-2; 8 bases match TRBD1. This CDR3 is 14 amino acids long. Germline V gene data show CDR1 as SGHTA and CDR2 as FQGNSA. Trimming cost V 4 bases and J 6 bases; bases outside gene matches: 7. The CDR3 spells CASSSRTGRNGYTF. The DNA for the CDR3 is TGTGCCAGCAGCTCCCGGACAGGGAGAAATGGCTACACCTTC.

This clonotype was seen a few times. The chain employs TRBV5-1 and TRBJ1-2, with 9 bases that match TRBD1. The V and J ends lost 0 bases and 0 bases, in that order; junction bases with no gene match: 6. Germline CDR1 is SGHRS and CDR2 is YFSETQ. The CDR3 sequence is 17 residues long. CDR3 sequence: CASSLDYRGPPNYGYTF. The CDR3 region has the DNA TGCGCCAGCAGCTTGGATTACAGGGGGCCTCCTAACTATGGCTACACCTTC.

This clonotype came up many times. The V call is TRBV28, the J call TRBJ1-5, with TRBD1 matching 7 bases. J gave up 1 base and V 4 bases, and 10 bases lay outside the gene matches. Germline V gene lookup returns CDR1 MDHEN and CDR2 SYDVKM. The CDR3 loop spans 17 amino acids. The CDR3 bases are TGTGCCAGCAGTTATGGGAGGGGGCGGATGAGCAATCAGCCCCAGCATTTT. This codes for CASSYGRGRMSNQPQHF.

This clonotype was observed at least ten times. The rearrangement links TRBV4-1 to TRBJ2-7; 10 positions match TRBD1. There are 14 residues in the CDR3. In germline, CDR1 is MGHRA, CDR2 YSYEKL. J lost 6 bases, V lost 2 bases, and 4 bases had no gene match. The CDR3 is CASSQLRTGGEQYF. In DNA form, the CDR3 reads TGCGCCAGCAGCCAACTTAGGACAGGGGGCGAGCAGTACTTC.

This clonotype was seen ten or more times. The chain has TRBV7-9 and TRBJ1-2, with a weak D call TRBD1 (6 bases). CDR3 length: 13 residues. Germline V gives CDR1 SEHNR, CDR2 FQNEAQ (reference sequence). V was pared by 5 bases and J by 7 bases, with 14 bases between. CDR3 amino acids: CASSLQGSPGYTF. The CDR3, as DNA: TGTGCCAGCAGCCTACAGGGATCCCCTGGCTACACCTTC.

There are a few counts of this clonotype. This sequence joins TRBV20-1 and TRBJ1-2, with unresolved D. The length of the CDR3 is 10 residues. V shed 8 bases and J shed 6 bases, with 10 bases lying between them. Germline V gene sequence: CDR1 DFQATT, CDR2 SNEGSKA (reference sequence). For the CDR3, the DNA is TGCAGTTCCATGGGGAATGGCTACACCTTC. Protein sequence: CSSMGNGYTF.